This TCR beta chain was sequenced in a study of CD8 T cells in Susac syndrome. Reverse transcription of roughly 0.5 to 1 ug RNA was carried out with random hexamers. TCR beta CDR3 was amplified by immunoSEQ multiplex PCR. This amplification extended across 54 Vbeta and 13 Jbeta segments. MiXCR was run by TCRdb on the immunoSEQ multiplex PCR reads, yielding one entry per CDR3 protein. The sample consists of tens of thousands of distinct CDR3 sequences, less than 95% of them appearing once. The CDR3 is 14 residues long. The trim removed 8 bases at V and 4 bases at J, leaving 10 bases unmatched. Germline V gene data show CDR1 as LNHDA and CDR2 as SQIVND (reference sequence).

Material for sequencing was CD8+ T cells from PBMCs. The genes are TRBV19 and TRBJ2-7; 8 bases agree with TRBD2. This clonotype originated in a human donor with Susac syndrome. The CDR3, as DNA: TGTGCCAGTTCCTTCGGGACTAGTGGGTACGAGCAGTACTTC. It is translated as CASSFGTSGYEQYF. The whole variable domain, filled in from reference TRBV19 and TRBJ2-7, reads DGGITQSPKYLFRKEGQNVTLSCEQNLNHDAMYWYRQDPGQGLRLIYYSQIVNDFQKGDIAEGYSVSREKKESFPLTVTSAQKNPTAFYLCASSFGTSGYEQYFGPGTRLTVT.